The next 4 T cell receptor beta chains were all read from a single sample in a study of T-cell memory formation after mild COVID-19. TCRdb re-called the 5' RACE reads with MiXCR, one entry per CDR3 protein. The table has 150,000 or so distinct CDR3 sequences, around 30% seen once. The sequencing input was PBMCs or a T cell subset sorted from them (not recorded which). The receptors stem from an adult woman who had mild COVID-19 (a few samples of this study predate the infection). Cell type and time point are not known.

This clonotype appeared many times. This chain joins TRBV12-3 or TRBV12-4 and TRBJ2-5; 9 nucleotides line up with TRBD2. With 6 bases clipped from V and 6 bases from J, the junction kept 2 bases outside the gene matches. There are 12 residues in the CDR3. CDR3 sequence: CASSGLAKTQYF. In DNA form, the CDR3 reads TGTGCCAGCAGCGGACTAGCGAAGACCCAGTACTTC.

The rearrangement joins TRBV11-2 to TRBJ2-7; D is uncertain. Per germline, CDR1 SGHAT and CDR2 FQNNGV. This CDR3 region has 13 residues. Trimming left V 5 bases short and J 2 bases short, with 10 bases between. CDR3 bases: TGTGCCAGCAGCCCGACCTTCACCTACGAGCAGTACTTC. Its protein product is CASSPTFTYEQYF. Full variable domain (rest looked up from reference TRBV11-2 and TRBJ2-7): EAGVAQSPRYKIIEKRQSVAFWCNPISGHATLYWYQQILGQGPKLLIQFQNNGVVDDSQLPKDRFSAERLKGVDSTLKIQPAKLEDSAVYLCASSPTFTYEQYFGPGTRLTVT.

The V gene is TRBV4-2, the J gene TRBJ2-5; 12 bases are shared with TRBD2. Germline V gene sequence: CDR1 LGHNA, CDR2 YNFKEQ. The CDR3 has 16 amino acids. V was clipped by 1 base and J by 4 bases; unmatched bases: 4. CDR3: CASSQVLLAGGETQYF. Here the CDR3 DNA reads TGTGCCAGCAGCCAAGTGCTACTAGCGGGGGGAGAGACCCAGTACTTC.

In this sample, this clonotype turned up many times. For the CDR3, the DNA is TGTGCCTCAAAAGCAGGGTTGGGGTTTGGAGCGGACGAGCAGTACTTC. Amino acids: CASKAGLGFGADEQYF. This chain uses TRBV18 with TRBJ2-7, with D perhaps being TRBD1 or TRBD2 (5 bases each). From germline, CDR1 is KGHSH and CDR2 LQKENI. This CDR3 contains 16 residues. V lost 11 bases to trimming and J lost 5 bases, with 28 bases between them.